This is a list of T cell receptor beta chains from one sample in a study of cytomegalovirus exposure and HLA in healthy donors. Sequencing was performed with immunoSEQ multiplex PCR; in TCRdb, only in-frame clones are kept and a portion is missing. The sample records around 130,000 clones, just under 75% being singletons. The sequenced sample consisted of PBMCs. The receptors were gathered from a middle-aged man in good health and CMV-seropositive. The CDR3 runs from the conserved cysteine through the conserved F or W. A D gene is named only where the DNA matches it firmly. Clone size is not always given. Where it is, it says once, few, many or a class for expanded clones.

v_gene: TRBV11-2; abundance: .; d_gene: .; j_gene: TRBJ2-7; CDR3nt: TGTGCCAGCAGCCTCGACAGTCGCGAGCAGTACTTC; CDR3aa: CASSLDSREQYF
v_gene: TRBV27; abundance: few; d_gene: TRBD2; j_gene: TRBJ2-5; CDR3nt: TGTGCCAGCAGTCTACTAGCGTACCAAGAGACCCAGTACTTC; CDR3aa: CASSLLAYQETQYF
v_gene: TRBV30; abundance: .; d_gene: .; j_gene: TRBJ2-3; CDR3nt: TGTGCCTGGACAAGAGGGAGCACAGATACGCAGTATTTT; CDR3aa: CAWTRGSTDTQYF
v_gene: TRBV19; abundance: .; d_gene: .; j_gene: TRBJ1-2; CDR3nt: TGTGCCAGTAGTATTGACCTCAAATGGAGAGGCTACACCTTC; CDR3aa: CASSIDLKWRGYTF
v_gene: TRBV27; abundance: .; d_gene: .; j_gene: TRBJ2-7; CDR3nt: TGTGCCAGCAGTTTCGGGGGGCGCGGGCAGTACTTC; CDR3aa: CASSFGGRGQYF
v_gene: TRBV18; abundance: .; d_gene: .; j_gene: TRBJ2-3; CDR3nt: TGTGCCAGCTCACCAGCCAGGGGCGGCACAGATACGCAGTATTTT; CDR3aa: CASSPARGGTDTQYF
v_gene: TRBV5-6; abundance: .; d_gene: .; j_gene: TRBJ1-5; CDR3nt: TGTGCCAGCAGCTTCGGACACTCTCGCAATCAGCCCCAGCATTTT; CDR3aa: CASSFGHSRNQPQHF
v_gene: TRBV28; abundance: .; d_gene: .; j_gene: TRBJ1-4; CDR3nt: TGTGCCAGCACCACCGAGGCAGGGAGGGTGTCAAAACTGTTTTTT; CDR3aa: CASTTEAGRVSKLFF
v_gene: TRBV4-2; abundance: .; d_gene: .; j_gene: TRBJ2-7; CDR3nt: TGTGCCAGCAGCCAAGCCGGGGGAGGTTTCGAGCAGTACTTC; CDR3aa: CASSQAGGGFEQYF
v_gene: TRBV5-6; abundance: .; d_gene: TRBD2; j_gene: TRBJ2-1; CDR3nt: TGTGCCAGCAGTTTGGGGACTAACTACAATGAGCAGTTCTTC; CDR3aa: CASSLGTNYNEQFF
v_gene: TRBV5-1; abundance: .; d_gene: TRBD1; j_gene: TRBJ1-1; CDR3nt: TGCGCCAGCAGCTGGGGGACAGGGCCAAATGAAGCTTTCTTT; CDR3aa: CASSWGTGPNEAFF
v_gene: TRBV7-9; abundance: .; d_gene: .; j_gene: TRBJ2-2; CDR3nt: TGTGCCAGCAGCTTAGTGTCAGGGTCCGGGGAGCTGTTTTTT; CDR3aa: CASSLVSGSGELFF
v_gene: TRBV5-1; abundance: once; d_gene: TRBD1; j_gene: TRBJ1-1; CDR3nt: TGCGCCAGCAGCCTAAGGGGACAGGGGGCAGGGGAAGCTTTCTTT; CDR3aa: CASSLRGQGAGEAFF
v_gene: TRBV7-2; abundance: .; d_gene: .; j_gene: TRBJ2-7; CDR3nt: TGTGCCAGCAGCTCGAACAGGGTCTCCTACGAGCAGTACTTC; CDR3aa: CASSSNRVSYEQYF
v_gene: TRBV5-6; abundance: .; d_gene: TRBD1; j_gene: TRBJ2-7; CDR3nt: TGTGCCAGCAGCTCGTTGAGACAGGGGGCGCGGGGGTCCTACGAGCAGTACTTC; CDR3aa: CASSSLRQGARGSYEQYF
v_gene: TRBV27; abundance: .; d_gene: TRBD1; j_gene: TRBJ1-5; CDR3nt: TGTGCCAGCAGTTTAGCCTGGACAGGGGGCAATCAGCCCCAGCATTTT; CDR3aa: CASSLAWTGGNQPQHF
v_gene: TRBV9; abundance: .; d_gene: .; j_gene: TRBJ1-2; CDR3nt: TGTGCCAGCAGCGTAGCTAGTGGATGGGGAGCTAACTATGGCTACACCTTC; CDR3aa: CASSVASGWGANYGYTF
v_gene: TRBV7-9; abundance: .; d_gene: TRBD2; j_gene: TRBJ2-5; CDR3nt: TGTGCCAGCAGCGGGACTAGCGGGAGTCTGGCAGAGACCCAGTACTTC; CDR3aa: CASSGTSGSLAETQYF
v_gene: TRBV19; abundance: .; d_gene: TRBD1; j_gene: TRBJ2-2; CDR3nt: TGTGCCAGTACGATTTTCGGACAGGGTTCTACCGGGGAGCTGTTTTTT; CDR3aa: CASTIFGQGSTGELFF
v_gene: TRBV30; abundance: .; d_gene: .; j_gene: TRBJ1-5; CDR3nt: TGTGCCTGGAGTGTACTCAGGGGTTACCAGCCCCAGCATTTT; CDR3aa: CAWSVLRGYQPQHF
v_gene: TRBV6-6; abundance: .; d_gene: TRBD2; j_gene: TRBJ2-3; CDR3nt: TGTGCCAGCAGTTACGGAACGGGAGGGGTAACAGATACGCAGTATTTT; CDR3aa: CASSYGTGGVTDTQYF
v_gene: TRBV10-2; abundance: .; d_gene: .; j_gene: TRBJ1-6; CDR3nt: TGCGCCAGCAGTGGGGGCCTCTCACCCCTCCACTTT; CDR3aa: CASSGGLSPLHF
v_gene: TRBV7-8; abundance: few; d_gene: TRBD2; j_gene: TRBJ2-7; CDR3nt: TGTGCCAGCAACTCCCTTAGCGGGGGAGCCTACGAGCAGTACTTC; CDR3aa: CASNSLSGGAYEQYF
v_gene: TRBV29-1; abundance: .; d_gene: .; j_gene: TRBJ1-4; CDR3nt: TGCAGCGTTGATTGGAAAGGGGATGAAGATGAAAAACTGTTTTTT; CDR3aa: CSVDWKGDEDEKLFF
v_gene: TRBV11-2; abundance: .; d_gene: .; j_gene: TRBJ2-2; CDR3nt: TGTGCCAGCAGCTTAGACAGTAACACCGGGGAGCTGTTTTTT; CDR3aa: CASSLDSNTGELFF
v_gene: TRBV10-1; abundance: .; d_gene: TRBD1; j_gene: TRBJ2-1; CDR3nt: TGCGCCAGCAGTGCGGGACAGGTCCACAATGAGCAGTTCTTC; CDR3aa: CASSAGQVHNEQFF
v_gene: TRBV14; abundance: .; d_gene: .; j_gene: TRBJ2-7; CDR3nt: TGTGCCAGCAGCCTCCCCGCCGCGGGATACGAGCAGTACTTC; CDR3aa: CASSLPAAGYEQYF
v_gene: TRBV7-9; abundance: .; d_gene: .; j_gene: TRBJ1-2; CDR3nt: TGTGCCAGCAGCTCCCTCAGACAGGCACCAAGCTATGGCTACACCTTC; CDR3aa: CASSSLRQAPSYGYTF
v_gene: TRBV7-2; abundance: .; d_gene: .; j_gene: TRBJ2-7; CDR3nt: TGTGCCAGCAGCTTAGATACCGGCGGGGAGCAGTACTTC; CDR3aa: CASSLDTGGEQYF
v_gene: TRBV2; abundance: .; d_gene: TRBD2; j_gene: TRBJ2-7; CDR3nt: TGTGCCAGCAAAGATGAAAGCGGGGCGGCCTACGAGCAGTACTTC; CDR3aa: CASKDESGAAYEQYF
v_gene: TRBV5-6; abundance: .; d_gene: TRBD1; j_gene: TRBJ1-5; CDR3nt: TGTGCCAGCAGCTCCGGGACAGGAAGCAATCAGCCCCAGCATTTT; CDR3aa: CASSSGTGSNQPQHF
v_gene: TRBV13; abundance: .; d_gene: .; j_gene: TRBJ1-2; CDR3nt: TGTGCCAGCACCCCCGCGGCCCGAAACTATGGCTACACCTTC; CDR3aa: CASTPAARNYGYTF
v_gene: TRBV11-2; abundance: .; d_gene: .; j_gene: TRBJ1-6; CDR3nt: TGTGCCAGCAGCTTATTCGGCGGTAATTCACCCCTCCACTTT; CDR3aa: CASSLFGGNSPLHF
v_gene: TRBV6-5; abundance: .; d_gene: .; j_gene: TRBJ2-1; CDR3nt: TGTGCCAGCAGCCCTAGCTTAGTTTCGAATGAGCAGTTCTTC; CDR3aa: CASSPSLVSNEQFF
v_gene: TRBV5-1; abundance: .; d_gene: .; j_gene: TRBJ1-1; CDR3nt: TGCGCCAGCAGCTTACAAGCAGGGCACACTGAAGCTTTCTTT; CDR3aa: CASSLQAGHTEAFF
v_gene: TRBV19; abundance: .; d_gene: .; j_gene: TRBJ1-1; CDR3nt: TGTGCCAGTAGTCCAAGGCGGGGGCTAAGTACTGAAGCTTTCTTT; CDR3aa: CASSPRRGLSTEAFF
v_gene: TRBV6-4; abundance: .; d_gene: .; j_gene: TRBJ1-5; CDR3nt: TGTGCCAGCACAGACAGCGGGGATGTATATCAGCCCCAGCATTTT; CDR3aa: CASTDSGDVYQPQHF
v_gene: TRBV11-2; abundance: .; d_gene: .; j_gene: TRBJ2-1; CDR3nt: TGTGCCAGCAGCTTAATGCGGGATTCCTACAATGAGCAGTTCTTC; CDR3aa: CASSLMRDSYNEQFF
v_gene: TRBV27; abundance: .; d_gene: TRBD2; j_gene: TRBJ2-7; CDR3nt: TGTGCCAACACGGTGGGGGAGGGCCACGGGGGCGAGCAGTACTTC; CDR3aa: CANTVGEGHGGEQYF
v_gene: TRBV19; abundance: once; d_gene: .; j_gene: TRBJ2-1; CDR3nt: TGTGCCAGTACCCCCGACAGGTCGTACTACAATGAGCAGTTCTTC; CDR3aa: CASTPDRSYYNEQFF